This T cell receptor (beta chain) appears in the sequencing data of a study of shared clonotypes between healthy human individuals. Across the whole study: Donors had three CD4 naive, three CD4 memory, two CD8 naive and one CD8 memory plate apiece.

Genomic DNA of every subset was divided equally among multiple immunoSEQ plates. As processed by the authors: Junction-only sequences without quality scores came from ImmunoSEQ, so filtering differed. Clones were sequenced by immunoSEQ multiplex PCR, and TCRdb holds only the in-frame ones, with some missing. The V and J calls and clone size are taken from that table; D and trimming were inferred from the DNA. The sample carries some 580,000 clones, around 97% recorded once. Material for sequencing was naive CD4+ T cells sorted from blood. Documented subset: CD45RA+ positively selected. This clonotype originated in a woman in her twenties or thirties in good health.

CDR3 in amino acids: CASSERGGNYEQYF. CDR3 DNA sequence: TGTGCCAGCAGTGAACGGGGGGGAAACTACGAGCAGTACTTC. This chain joins TRBV6-1 and TRBJ2-7; 8 bases fit TRBD2. Trimming took 2 bases from V and 3 from J; bases not matched to a gene: 3. Germline CDR1 MNHNS, CDR2 SASEGT. The CDR3 is 14 amino acids.